This T cell receptor beta chain came from a study of cytomegalovirus exposure and HLA in healthy donors. This clone occurred a few times. The antigen remains unidentified. Amplification used 60 Vbeta primers and 13 Jbeta primers. Per the original data handling: In a later analysis, roughly 10 million of tens of millions of unique beta chains occurred in at least two donors. Using immunoSEQ multiplex PCR, the repertoire was profiled, and TCRdb retains in-frame clones only, with some absent. V and J calls and clone size come straight from that table; D and trimming were deduced from the DNA. Of 100,000 or so clones in the sample, around 80% are singletons; the top ten hold approximately 1.2%. Overall study results and limits: Reported performance of the classifier showed diagnosis of cytomegalovirus status with high specificity and sensitivity. Indistinguishable V segments such as TRBV6-2 and TRBV6-3 were excluded.

The CDR3 extends over 15 amino acids. Germline CDR1 reads MRHNA; CDR2 reads SNTAGT. Unmatched junction bases numbered 6, after V lost 5 bases and J lost 4 bases. The receptor's source is a woman aged 18-35 years in good health and CMV-seronegative. This rearrangement joins TRBV6-4 to TRBJ2-3; 10 bases fit TRBD2. Sequencing was performed on PBMCs. The CDR3 loop is CASSRSGGASDTQYF. The CDR3 nucleotides read TGTGCCAGCAGTAGGAGCGGGGGGGCCTCAGATACGCAGTATTTT.